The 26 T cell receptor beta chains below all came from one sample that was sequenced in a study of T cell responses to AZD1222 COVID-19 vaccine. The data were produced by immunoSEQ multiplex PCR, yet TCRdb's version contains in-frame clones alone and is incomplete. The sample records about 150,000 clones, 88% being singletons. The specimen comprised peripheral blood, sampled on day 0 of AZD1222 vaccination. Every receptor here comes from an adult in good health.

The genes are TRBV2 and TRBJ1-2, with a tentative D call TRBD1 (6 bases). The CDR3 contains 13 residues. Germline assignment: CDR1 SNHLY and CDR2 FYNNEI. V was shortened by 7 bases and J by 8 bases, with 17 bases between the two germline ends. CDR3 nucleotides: TGTGCCAGCACCAACGACAGGTTGGGCGGCTACACCTTC. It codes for CASTNDRLGGYTF.

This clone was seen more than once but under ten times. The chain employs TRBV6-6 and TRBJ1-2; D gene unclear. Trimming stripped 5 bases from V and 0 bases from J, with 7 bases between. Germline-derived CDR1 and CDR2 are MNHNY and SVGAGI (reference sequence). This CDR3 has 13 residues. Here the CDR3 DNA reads TGTGCCAGCAGTATGAGTTCTAACTATGGCTACACCTTC. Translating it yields CASSMSSNYGYTF.

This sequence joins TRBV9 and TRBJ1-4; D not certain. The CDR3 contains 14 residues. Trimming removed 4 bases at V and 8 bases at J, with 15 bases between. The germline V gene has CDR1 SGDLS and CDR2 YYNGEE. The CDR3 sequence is CASSPSRSWEKLFF. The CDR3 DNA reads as TGTGCCAGCAGCCCATCACGGAGTTGGGAAAAACTGTTTTTT.

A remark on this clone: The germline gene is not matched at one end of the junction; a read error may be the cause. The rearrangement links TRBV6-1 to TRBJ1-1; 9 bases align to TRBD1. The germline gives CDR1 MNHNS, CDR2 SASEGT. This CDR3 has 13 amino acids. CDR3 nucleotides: TGTGCCAGCAGTGACCCCGGGACAGGGATTTTGGAGTTT. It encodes CASSDPGTGILEF.

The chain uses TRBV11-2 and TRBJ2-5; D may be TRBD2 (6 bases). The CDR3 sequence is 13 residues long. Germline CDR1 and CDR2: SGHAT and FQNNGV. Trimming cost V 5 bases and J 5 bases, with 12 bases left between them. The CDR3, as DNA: TGTGCCAGCAGCACGACTAGTGGTGAGACCCAGTACTTC. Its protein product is CASSTTSGETQYF. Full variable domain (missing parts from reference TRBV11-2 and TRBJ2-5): EAGVAQSPRYKIIEKRQSVAFWCNPISGHATLYWYQQILGQGPKLLIQFQNNGVVDDSQLPKDRFSAERLKGVDSTLKIQPAKLEDSAVYLCASSTTSGETQYFGPGTRLLVL.

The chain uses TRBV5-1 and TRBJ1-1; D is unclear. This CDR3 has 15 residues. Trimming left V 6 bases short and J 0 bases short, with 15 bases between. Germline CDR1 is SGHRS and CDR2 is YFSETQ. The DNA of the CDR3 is TGCGCCAGCATTCCGCTGGCAGGAATGAACACTGAAGCTTTCTTT. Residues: CASIPLAGMNTEAFF. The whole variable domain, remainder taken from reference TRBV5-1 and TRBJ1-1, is KAGVTQTPRYLIKTRGQQVTLSCSPISGHRSVSWYQQTPGQGLQFLFEYFSETQRNKGNFPGRFSGRQFSNSRSEMNVSTLELGDSALYLCASIPLAGMNTEAFFGQGTRLTVV.

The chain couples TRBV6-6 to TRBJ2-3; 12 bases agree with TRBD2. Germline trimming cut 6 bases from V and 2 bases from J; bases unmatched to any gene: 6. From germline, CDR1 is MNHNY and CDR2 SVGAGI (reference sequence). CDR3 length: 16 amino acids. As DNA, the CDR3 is TGTGCCAGCAGCTACGGACTAGCGGGACCCACAGATACGCAGTATTTT. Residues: CASSYGLAGPTDTQYF.

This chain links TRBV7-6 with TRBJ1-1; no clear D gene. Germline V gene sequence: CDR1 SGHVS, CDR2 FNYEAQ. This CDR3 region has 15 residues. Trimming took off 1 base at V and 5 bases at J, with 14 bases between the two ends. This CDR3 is CASSLVAHGGTEAFF. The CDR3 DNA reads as TGTGCCAGCAGCTTAGTCGCCCACGGAGGGACTGAAGCTTTCTTT.

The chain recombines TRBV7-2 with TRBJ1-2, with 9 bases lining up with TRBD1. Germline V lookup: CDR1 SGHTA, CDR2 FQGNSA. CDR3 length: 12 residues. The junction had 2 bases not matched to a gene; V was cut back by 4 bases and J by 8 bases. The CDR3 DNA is TGTGCCAGCAGCTCGGACAGGGGCGGCTACACCTTC. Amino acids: CASSSDRGGYTF.

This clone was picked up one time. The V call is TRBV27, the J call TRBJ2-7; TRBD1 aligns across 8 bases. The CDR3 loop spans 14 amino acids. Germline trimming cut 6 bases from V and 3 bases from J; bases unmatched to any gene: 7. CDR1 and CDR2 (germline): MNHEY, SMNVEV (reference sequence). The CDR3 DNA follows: TGTGCCAGCAGCTTAGGACAGGGCGGCTACGAGCAGTACTTC. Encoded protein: CASSLGQGGYEQYF.

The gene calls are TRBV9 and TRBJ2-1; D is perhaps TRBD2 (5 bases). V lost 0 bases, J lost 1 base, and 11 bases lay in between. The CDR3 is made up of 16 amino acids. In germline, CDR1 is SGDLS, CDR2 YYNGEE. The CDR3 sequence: CASSVGGLGSYNEQFF. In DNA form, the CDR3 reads TGTGCCAGCAGCGTAGGAGGACTGGGATCCTACAATGAGCAGTTCTTC.

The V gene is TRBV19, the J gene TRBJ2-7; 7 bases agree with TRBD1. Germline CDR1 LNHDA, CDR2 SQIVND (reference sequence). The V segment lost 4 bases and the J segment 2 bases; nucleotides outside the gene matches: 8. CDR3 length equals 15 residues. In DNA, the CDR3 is TGTGCCAGTAGTACTATCGACAGGGATCCCTACGAGCAGTACTTC. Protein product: CASSTIDRDPYEQYF.

CDR3 nucleotide sequence: TGTGCCAGCAGCGTAGACGGGCAGGGGATGATTGGCTACACCTTC. Translating gives CASSVDGQGMIGYTF. The J gene is TRBJ1-2, the V gene TRBV9; a possible D gene is TRBD1 (6 bases). CDR1 is SGDLS, CDR2 YYNGEE, per germline. Between the trimmed V and J ends, which lost 0 bases and 7 bases, there was a span of 16 bases. The CDR3 contains 15 residues.

The DNA of the CDR3 is TGTGCCAGCAGCCAGCCCGCGGGAGGAAACACCATATATTTT. It translates to CASSQPAGGNTIYF. V is TRBV3-1 (or the pseudogene TRBV3-2) and J is TRBJ1-3; D not resolved. The CDR3 runs 14 residues. Germline V CDR1 and CDR2: LGHDT, YNNKEL (reference sequence). Trimming took 3 bases from V and 4 from J, leaving 10 bases between them.

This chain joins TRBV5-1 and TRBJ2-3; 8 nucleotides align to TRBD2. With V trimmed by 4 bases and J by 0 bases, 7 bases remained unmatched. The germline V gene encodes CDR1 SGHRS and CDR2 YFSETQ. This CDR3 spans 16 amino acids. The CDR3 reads CASSKGLAGSTDTQYF. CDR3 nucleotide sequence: TGCGCCAGCAGCAAAGGACTAGCAGGTAGCACAGATACGCAGTATTTT.

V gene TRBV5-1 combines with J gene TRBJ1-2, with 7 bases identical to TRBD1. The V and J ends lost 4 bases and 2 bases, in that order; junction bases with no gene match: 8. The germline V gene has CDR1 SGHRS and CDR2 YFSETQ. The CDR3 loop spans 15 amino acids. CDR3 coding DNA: TGCGCCAGCAGCCGGGGGGACAGACCGAACTATGGCTACACCTTC. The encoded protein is CASSRGDRPNYGYTF. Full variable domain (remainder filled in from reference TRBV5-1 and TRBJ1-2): KAGVTQTPRYLIKTRGQQVTLSCSPISGHRSVSWYQQTPGQGLQFLFEYFSETQRNKGNFPGRFSGRQFSNSRSEMNVSTLELGDSALYLCASSRGDRPNYGYTFGSGTRLTVV.

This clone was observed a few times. As DNA, the CDR3 is TGCGCCAGCAGCTTGAATAGCGGGGGGGCAGAGACCCAGTACTTC. The encoded protein is CASSLNSGGAETQYF. The V gene is TRBV5-1, the J gene TRBJ2-5, with TRBD2 matching over 11 bases. There are 15 residues in the CDR3. Trimming took 1 base from V and 4 from J; bases not matched to a gene: 3. CDR1 is SGHRS, CDR2 YFSETQ, per germline. Full variable domain (outside the CDR3, taken from reference TRBV5-1 and TRBJ2-5): KAGVTQTPRYLIKTRGQQVTLSCSPISGHRSVSWYQQTPGQGLQFLFEYFSETQRNKGNFPGRFSGRQFSNSRSEMNVSTLELGDSALYLCASSLNSGGAETQYFGPGTRLLVL.

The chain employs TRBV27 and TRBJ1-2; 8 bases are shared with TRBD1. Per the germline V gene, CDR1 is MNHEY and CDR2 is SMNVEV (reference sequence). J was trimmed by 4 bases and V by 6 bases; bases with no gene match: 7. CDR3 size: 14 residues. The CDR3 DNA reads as TGTGCCAGCAGGGCAGGGGGCGGGTTCTATGGCTACACCTTC. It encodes CASRAGGGFYGYTF.

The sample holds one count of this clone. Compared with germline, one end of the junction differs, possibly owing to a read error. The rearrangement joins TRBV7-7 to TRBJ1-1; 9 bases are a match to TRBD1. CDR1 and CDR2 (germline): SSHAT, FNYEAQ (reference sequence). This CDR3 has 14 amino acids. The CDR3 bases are TGTGCTAGCAGCGCGCTCGGGACAGGGTCTGAAGCTTTCTTT. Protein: CASSALGTGSEAFF. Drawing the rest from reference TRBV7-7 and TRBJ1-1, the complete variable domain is GAGVSQSPRYKVTKRGQDVTLRCDPISSHATLYWYQQALGQGPEFLTYFNYEAQPDKSGLPSDRFSAERPEGSISTLTIQRTEQRDSAMYRCASSALGTGSEAFFGQGTRLTVV.

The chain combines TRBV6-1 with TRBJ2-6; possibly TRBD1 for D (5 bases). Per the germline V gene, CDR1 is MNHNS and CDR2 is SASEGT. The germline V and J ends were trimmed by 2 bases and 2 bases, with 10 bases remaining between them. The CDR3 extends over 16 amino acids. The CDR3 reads CASSEPRGAGANVLTF. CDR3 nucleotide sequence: TGTGCCAGCAGTGAACCAAGGGGCGCTGGGGCCAACGTCCTGACTTTC.

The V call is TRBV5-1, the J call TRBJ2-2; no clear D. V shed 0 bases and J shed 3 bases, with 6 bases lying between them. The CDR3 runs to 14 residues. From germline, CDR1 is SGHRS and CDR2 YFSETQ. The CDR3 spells CASSLEGYTGELFF. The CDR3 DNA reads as TGCGCCAGCAGCTTGGAAGGGTACACCGGGGAGCTGTTTTTT.

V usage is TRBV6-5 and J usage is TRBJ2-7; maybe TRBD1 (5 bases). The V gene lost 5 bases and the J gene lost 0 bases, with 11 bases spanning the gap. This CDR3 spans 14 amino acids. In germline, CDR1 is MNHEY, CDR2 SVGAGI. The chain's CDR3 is CASSRPGHSYEQYF. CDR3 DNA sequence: TGTGCCAGCAGTCGCCCCGGACACTCCTACGAGCAGTACTTC.

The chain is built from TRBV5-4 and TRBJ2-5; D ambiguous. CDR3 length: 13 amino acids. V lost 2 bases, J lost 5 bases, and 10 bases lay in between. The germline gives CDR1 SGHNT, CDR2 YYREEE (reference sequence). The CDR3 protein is CASSFEDGETQYF. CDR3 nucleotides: TGTGCCAGCAGCTTTGAGGATGGGGAGACCCAGTACTTC.

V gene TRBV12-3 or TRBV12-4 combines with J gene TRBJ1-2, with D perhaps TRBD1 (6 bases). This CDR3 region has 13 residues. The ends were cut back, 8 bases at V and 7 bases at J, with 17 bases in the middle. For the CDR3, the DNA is TGTGCCAGCTGTCCCCGATTAGGGGGTGGCTACACCTTC. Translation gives CASCPRLGGGYTF.

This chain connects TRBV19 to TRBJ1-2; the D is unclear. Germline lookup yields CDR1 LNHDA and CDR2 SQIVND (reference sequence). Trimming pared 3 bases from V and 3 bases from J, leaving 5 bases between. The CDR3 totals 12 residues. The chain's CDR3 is CASSIWDYGYTF. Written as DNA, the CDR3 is TGTGCCAGTAGTATCTGGGACTATGGCTACACCTTC. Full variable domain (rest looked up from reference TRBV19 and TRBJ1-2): DGGITQSPKYLFRKEGQNVTLSCEQNLNHDAMYWYRQDPGQGLRLIYYSQIVNDFQKGDIAEGYSVSREKKESFPLTVTSAQKNPTAFYLCASSIWDYGYTFGSGTRLTVV.

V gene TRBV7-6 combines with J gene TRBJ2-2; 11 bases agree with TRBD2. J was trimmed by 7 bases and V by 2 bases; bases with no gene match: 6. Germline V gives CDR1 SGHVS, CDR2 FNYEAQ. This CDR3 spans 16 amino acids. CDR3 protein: CASSLLSGGALGELFF. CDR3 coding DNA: TGTGCCAGCAGCTTACTTAGCGGGGGGGCCCTCGGGGAGCTGTTTTTT. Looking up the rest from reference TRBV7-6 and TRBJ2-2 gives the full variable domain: GAGVSQSPRYKVTKRGQDVALRCDPISGHVSLYWYRQALGQGPEFLTYFNYEAQQDKSGLPNDRFSAERPEGSISTLTIQRTEQRDSAMYRCASSLLSGGALGELFFGEGSRLTVL.